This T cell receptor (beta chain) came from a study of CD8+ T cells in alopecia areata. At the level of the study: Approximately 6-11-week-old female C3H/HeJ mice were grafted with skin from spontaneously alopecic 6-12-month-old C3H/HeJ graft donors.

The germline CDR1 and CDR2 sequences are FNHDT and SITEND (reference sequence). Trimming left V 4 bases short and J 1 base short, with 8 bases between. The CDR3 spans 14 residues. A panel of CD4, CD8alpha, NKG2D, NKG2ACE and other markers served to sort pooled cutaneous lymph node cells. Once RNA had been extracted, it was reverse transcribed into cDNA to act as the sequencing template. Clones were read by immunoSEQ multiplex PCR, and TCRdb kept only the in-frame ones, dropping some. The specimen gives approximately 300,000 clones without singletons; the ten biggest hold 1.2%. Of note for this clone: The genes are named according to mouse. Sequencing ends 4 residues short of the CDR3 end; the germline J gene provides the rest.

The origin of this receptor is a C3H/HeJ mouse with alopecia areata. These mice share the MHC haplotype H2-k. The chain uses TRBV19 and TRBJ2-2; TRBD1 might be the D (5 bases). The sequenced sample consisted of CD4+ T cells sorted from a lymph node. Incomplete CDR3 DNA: TGTGCCAGCAGTTCGACAGTAAACACCGGG. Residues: CASSSTVNTG. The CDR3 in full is CASSSTVNTGQLYF. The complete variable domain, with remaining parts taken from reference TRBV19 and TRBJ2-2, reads GGIITQTPKFLIGQEGQKLTLKCQQNFNHDTMYWYRQDSGKGLRLIYYSITENDLQKGDLSEGYDASREKKSSFSLTVTSAQKNEMAVFLCASSSTVNTGQLYFGEGSKLTVL.